These T cell receptor beta chains were read from a single sample in a study of response to subunit inactivated influenza vaccine. One entry per CDR3 protein results from TCRdb running MiXCR on the RT-PCR reads. The data contain 500,000 to 700,000 distinct CDR3 sequences, less than 25% of them singletons. The data were also submitted as part of a second study, on T cells expressing NK-cell markers.

This sample comprised CD4+ T cells sorted from PBMCs, obtained less than 13 days after vaccination. Receptors originate from a man between 45 and 60 years old who received an inactivated influenza vaccine. Both conserved end residues are part of each CDR3. The D gene is left open where the match is weak. Some rows mark clone size as missing; the rest say once, few, many or name a class of expanded clone.

d_call,v_call,j_call,clone_size,cdr3_aa,cdr3_nt
TRBD1,TRBV5-1,TRBJ2-1,few,CASSLETGNVGEQFF,TGCGCCAGCAGCTTGGAGACAGGGAATGTCGGTGAGCAGTTCTTC
-,TRBV12-3/TRBV12-4,TRBJ2-7,few,CASRGTSYEQYF,TGTGCCAGCAGGGGGACATCCTACGAGCAGTACTTC
-,TRBV4-2,TRBJ2-1,once,CASSQAPGKNNEQFF,TGTGCCAGCAGCCAAGCCCCCGGGAAAAACAATGAGCAGTTCTTC
TRBD1,TRBV28,TRBJ2-2,-,CASRVTGSNTGELFF,TGTGCCAGCAGGGTGACAGGGTCGAACACCGGGGAGCTGTTTTTT
-,TRBV20-1,TRBJ1-3,few,CSAHVGTGNTIYF,TGCAGTGCCCACGTAGGGACTGGAAACACCATATATTTT
-,TRBV11-1,TRBJ2-1,-,CASSFSPWNGGPGNEQFF,TGTGCCAGCAGCTTTTCCCCCTGGAATGGGGGGCCCGGGAATGAGCAGTTCTTC
TRBD2,TRBV5-1,TRBJ2-5,few,CASRKGTSGSRETQYF,TGCGCCAGCAGAAAAGGGACTAGCGGGAGCCGGGAGACCCAGTACTTC
TRBD2,TRBV9,TRBJ2-7,-,CASSVDLAETYEQYF,TGTGCCAGCAGCGTAGATCTAGCGGAGACCTACGAGCAGTACTTC
-,TRBV7-2,TRBJ2-1,few,CASSTRTATYNEQFF,TGTGCCAGCAGCACAAGGACAGCAACCTACAATGAGCAGTTCTTC
-,TRBV3-1,TRBJ2-1,-,CASSQDAGHSYNEQFF,TGTGCCAGCAGCCAAGACGCGGGCCACTCCTACAATGAGCAGTTCTTC
-,TRBV20-1,TRBJ1-5,-,CSARDQGRSNQPQHF,TGCAGTGCTAGAGATCAGGGGCGTAGCAATCAGCCCCAGCATTTT
TRBD1,TRBV5-6,TRBJ2-3,few,CASCRDRVEKTDTQYF,TGTGCCAGCTGCAGGGACAGGGTTGAAAAGACAGATACGCAGTATTTT
TRBD1,TRBV12-3/TRBV12-4,TRBJ1-1,few,CASSPLTGGTTEAFF,TGTGCCAGCAGTCCCTTGACAGGGGGTACTACTGAAGCTTTCTTT
-,TRBV29-1,TRBJ2-7,-,CSVEDRGSKYF,TGCAGCGTTGAAGATCGGGGGAGTAAGTACTTC
-,TRBV7-9,TRBJ2-3,-,CASSLLTLRSTDTQYF,TGTGCCAGCAGCCTATTGACTCTTAGATCCACAGATACGCAGTATTTT
TRBD1,TRBV12-3/TRBV12-4,TRBJ2-2,many,CASSRDRANTGELFF,TGTGCCAGCAGCCGCGACAGGGCAAACACCGGGGAGCTGTTTTTT
-,TRBV24-1,TRBJ2-3,few,CATSGSGAHDVDTQYF,TGTGCCACCAGTGGTTCAGGGGCCCACGATGTTGATACGCAGTATTTT
-,TRBV10-3,TRBJ1-3,few,CAISPQRPSGNTIYF,TGTGCCATCAGTCCACAGCGGCCAAGTGGAAACACCATATATTTT
-,TRBV10-3,TRBJ2-7,-,CAIGTHYEQYF,TGTGCCATCGGGACACATTACGAGCAGTACTTC
TRBD1,TRBV7-6,TRBJ1-4,few,CASSLGYRDRNEKLFF,TGTGCCAGCAGCTTAGGGTACCGGGACAGGAATGAAAAACTGTTTTTT
-,TRBV9,TRBJ2-3,-,CASSVGPVTDTQYF,TGTGCCAGCAGCGTAGGTCCAGTCACAGATACGCAGTATTTT
-,TRBV15,TRBJ1-1,few,CATSSGRVGGTEAFF,TGTGCCACCAGCAGTGGGCGGGTGGGTGGCACTGAAGCTTTCTTT
-,TRBV9,TRBJ2-2,-,CASSLRQAPNTGELFF,TGTGCCAGCAGCCTAAGACAGGCCCCGAACACCGGGGAGCTGTTTTTT
-,TRBV10-3,TRBJ1-1,-,CAIRFSDVNTEAFF,TGTGCCATCAGGTTTTCGGATGTGAACACTGAAGCTTTCTTT
TRBD2,TRBV7-2,TRBJ2-3,many,CASSSGLAGVDTQYF,TGTGCCAGCAGCTCCGGACTAGCGGGAGTGGATACGCAGTATTTT
-,TRBV6-5,TRBJ1-3,-,CASSYGGTGNTIYF,TGTGCCAGCAGTTACGGGGGAACTGGAAACACCATATATTTT
-,TRBV5-1,TRBJ2-7,many,CASSQDGPPYEQYF,TGCGCCAGCAGCCAAGATGGGCCTCCCTACGAGCAGTACTTC
-,TRBV20-1,TRBJ1-5,few,CSARDTGLNQPQHF,TGCAGTGCTAGAGATACAGGGCTCAATCAGCCCCAGCATTTT
-,TRBV5-6,TRBJ2-1,few,CASSWGTRNSEQFF,TGTGCCAGCAGCTGGGGGACAAGAAACAGTGAGCAGTTCTTC
TRBD2,TRBV28,TRBJ2-5,-,CASSSGGGVETQYF,TGTGCCAGCAGTTCGGGGGGGGGCGTCGAGACCCAGTACTTC
-,TRBV6-1,TRBJ2-7,-,CASSTQMGAHEQYF,TGTGCCAGCAGTACACAAATGGGGGCCCACGAGCAGTACTTC
-,TRBV3-1,TRBJ1-1,-,CASSQVGGMTEAFF,TGTGCCAGCAGCCAGGTGGGGGGAATGACTGAAGCTTTCTTT
-,TRBV5-1,TRBJ1-1,-,CASSSEGVRTEAFF,TGCGCCAGCAGCTCGGAGGGGGTTAGAACTGAAGCTTTCTTT
-,TRBV20-1,TRBJ2-5,few,CSARWRLAKETQYF,TGCAGTGCTAGGTGGCGGCTAGCGAAAGAGACCCAGTACTTC
-,TRBV20-1,TRBJ2-4,many,CSAPAGRFNSNIQYF,TGCAGTGCCCCCGCAGGGCGTTTTAACTCAAACATTCAGTACTTC
TRBD2,TRBV3-1,TRBJ2-3,few,CASSQGALAGSRYF,TGTGCCAGCAGCCAAGGGGCCCTAGCGGGGAGTCGGTATTTT
-,TRBV4-3,TRBJ1-1,-,CASSQGVRYEAFF,TGCGCCAGCAGCCAAGGGGTGAGGTACGAAGCTTTCTTT
TRBD1,TRBV11-3,TRBJ2-1,-,CASSEDTGDGVYNEQFF,TGTGCCAGCAGCGAAGATACAGGGGATGGGGTCTACAATGAGCAGTTCTTC
TRBD1,TRBV6-2/TRBV6-3,TRBJ2-3,-,CASSPETGGGTDTQYF,TGTGCCAGCAGCCCCGAGACAGGGGGAGGTACAGATACGCAGTATTTT
-,TRBV20-1,TRBJ2-2,few,CSANVGRDTGELFF,TGCAGCGCGAACGTGGGACGAGACACCGGGGAGCTGTTTTTT
-,TRBV5-1,TRBJ2-3,few,CASSLTEDTQYF,TGCGCCAGCAGCTTGACTGAGGATACGCAGTATTTT
TRBD1,TRBV5-1,TRBJ2-2,many,CASSLYDRDTGELFF,TGCGCCAGCAGCCTCTACGACAGGGACACCGGGGAGCTGTTTTTT
-,TRBV12-3/TRBV12-4,TRBJ2-4,-,CASSFRGGNIQYF,TGTGCCAGCAGTTTTAGAGGGGGAAACATTCAGTACTTC
-,TRBV29-1,TRBJ2-3,-,CSVENRGDTQYF,TGCAGCGTTGAAAATAGAGGGGATACGCAGTATTTT
-,TRBV7-2,TRBJ2-4,-,CASSLVPGSKNIQYF,TGTGCCAGCAGCTTAGTGCCGGGAAGCAAAAACATTCAGTACTTC
TRBD1,TRBV29-1,TRBJ2-7,few,CSVGDRVRPYEQYF,TGCAGCGTGGGAGACAGGGTTCGCCCCTACGAGCAGTACTTC
TRBD1,TRBV9,TRBJ2-5,-,CASSVRQGQETQYF,TGTGCCAGCAGCGTAAGACAGGGACAAGAGACCCAGTACTTC
TRBD1,TRBV24-1,TRBJ1-2,-,CATSDYLGGGGYTF,TGTGCCACCAGTGATTATCTAGGGGGCGGTGGCTACACCTTC
TRBD1,TRBV5-5,TRBJ1-1,-,CASSADRVRAEAFF,TGTGCCAGCAGCGCTGACAGGGTTCGCGCTGAAGCTTTCTTT
-,TRBV5-1,TRBJ2-1,-,CASSLGLVGDNEQFF,TGCGCCAGCAGCTTGGGGCTGGTAGGCGACAATGAGCAGTTCTTC